Sequencing of this T cell receptor (beta chain) was carried out in a study of graft-versus-host responses after intestinal transplantation. Sequencing was performed with immunoSEQ multiplex PCR; in TCRdb, only in-frame clones are kept and a portion is missing. Here the sample spans about 120,000 clones, around 95% being singletons. CDR1 SGHDT and CDR2 YYEEEE come from the germline V gene. This CDR3 contains 17 residues. V lost 6 bases to trimming and J lost 3 bases; unmatched junction nucleotides: 18. On this clone itself: Its antigen is still unknown.

The chain has TRBV5-6 and TRBJ2-7; 7 positions match TRBD1. The sample in question was unstimulated CD8+ T cells sorted from spleen or lymph node cells, obtained before intestinal transplant. The source of this sequence is a human donor who received an intestinal transplant. As DNA, the CDR3 is TGTGCCAGCAACCCCTCGACAGGGCCTACTCCCTACTACGAGCAGTACTTC. It specifies CASNPSTGPTPYYEQYF. Full variable domain (rest looked up from reference TRBV5-6 and TRBJ2-7): DAGVTQSPTHLIKTRGQQVTLRCSPKSGHDTVSWYQQALGQGPQFIFQYYEEEERQRGNFPDRFSGHQFPNYSSELNVNALLLGDSALYLCASNPSTGPTPYYEQYFGPGTRLTVT.